This TCR beta chain originates from a study of blood T cell repertoires in COVID-19. The V end was cut by 1 base, the J end by 6 bases, with 15 bases between. The CDR3 loop spans 16 amino acids. Germline V gene data show CDR1 as LGHNA and CDR2 as YNFKEQ. The repertoire was sequenced with immunoSEQ multiplex PCR; TCRdb's copy has only in-frame clones and lacks some. The table lists 200,000 to 300,000 clones, around 86% of them singletons. The source is a woman older than 75 with COVID-19, enrolled during active disease. The chain uses TRBV4-2 and TRBJ2-2, with D maybe TRBD1 (5 bases). Sequenced sample: peripheral blood. This chain's CDR3 is CASSQGPGKTPGELFF. In DNA form, the CDR3 reads TGTGCCAGCAGCCAAGGGCCAGGGAAGACCCCCGGGGAGCTGTTTTTT.